The subject of this entry is one T cell receptor beta chain. The data derive from a study of shared clonotypes between healthy human individuals. Method: immunoSEQ multiplex PCR; TCRdb's copy keeps in-frame clones and lacks some. The data show 950,000 to 1,200,000 clones, approximately 77% seen once. Input material: memory CD4+ T cells from PBMCs. Stated subset: CD45RA-negative fraction. This TCR came from a man aged 18 to 35 in good health. Some clones in this sample may be carry-over from other donors' samples.

CDR3 loop: CASTRTGSRSYGYTF. The DNA of the CDR3 is TGTGCCAGTACCAGGACAGGGAGCCGATCCTATGGCTACACCTTC. The V and J genes are TRBV19 and TRBJ1-2; 8 positions match TRBD1. This CDR3 spans 15 amino acids. The V gene end was trimmed by 7 bases and the J gene end by 4 bases; junction bases not matched to a gene: 11. Germline V gene lookup returns CDR1 LNHDA and CDR2 SQIVND (reference sequence).